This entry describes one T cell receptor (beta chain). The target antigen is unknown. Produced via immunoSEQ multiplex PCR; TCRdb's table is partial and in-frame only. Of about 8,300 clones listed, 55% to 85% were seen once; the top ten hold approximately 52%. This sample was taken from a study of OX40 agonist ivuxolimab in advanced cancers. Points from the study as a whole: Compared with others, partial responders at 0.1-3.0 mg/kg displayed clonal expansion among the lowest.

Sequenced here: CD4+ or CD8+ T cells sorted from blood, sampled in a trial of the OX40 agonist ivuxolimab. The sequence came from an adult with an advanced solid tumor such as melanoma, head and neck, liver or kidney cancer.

Here the CDR3 reads CASSGSYEQYF. Here the CDR3 DNA reads TGTGCCAGCAGTGGCTCCTACGAGCAGTACTTC. V gene TRBV27 combines with J gene TRBJ2-7; D remains ambiguous. Trimming pared 5 bases from V and 0 bases from J, leaving 2 bases between. The length of the CDR3 is 11 residues. CDR1 is MNHEY, CDR2 SMNVEV, per germline (reference sequence).